The clone carrying this T cell receptor beta chain has only a few counts. This sample is drawn from a study of OX40 agonist ivuxolimab in advanced cancers. This table comes from immunoSEQ multiplex PCR, and its TCRdb copy is limited to in-frame clones, with some not included. The top ten clones hold 44% of a sample with around 12,000 clones, approximately 78% of them seen once. The CDR3 covers 14 residues. The V end lost 2 bases, the J end lost 3 bases, and 9 bases lay between the germline ends. Germline assignment: CDR1 ENHRY and CDR2 SYGVKD. The TCR sequence derives from an adult with an advanced solid tumor such as melanoma, head and neck, liver or kidney cancer. This material consisted of CD4+ or CD8+ T cells sorted from blood, taken in a trial of the OX40 agonist ivuxolimab. The V gene is TRBV10-3, the J gene TRBJ2-3, with TRBD2 as a possible D gene (6 bases). The CDR3 coding sequence is TGTGCCATCAGTGAGGCGGAGGGAACAGATACGCAGTATTTT. Its translation: CAISEAEGTDTQYF.